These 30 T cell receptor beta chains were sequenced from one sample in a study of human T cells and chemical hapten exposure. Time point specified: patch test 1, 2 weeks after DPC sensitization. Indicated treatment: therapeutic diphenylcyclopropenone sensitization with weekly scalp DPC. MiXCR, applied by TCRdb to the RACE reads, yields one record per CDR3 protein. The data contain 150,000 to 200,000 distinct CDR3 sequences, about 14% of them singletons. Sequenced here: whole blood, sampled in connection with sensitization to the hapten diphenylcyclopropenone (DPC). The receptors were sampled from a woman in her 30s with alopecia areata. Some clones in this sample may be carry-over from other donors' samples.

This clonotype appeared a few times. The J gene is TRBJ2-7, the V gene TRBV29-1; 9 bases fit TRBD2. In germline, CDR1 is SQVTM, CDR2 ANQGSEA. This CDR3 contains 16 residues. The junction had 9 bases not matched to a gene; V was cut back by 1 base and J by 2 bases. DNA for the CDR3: TGCAGCGTTGAAGGTAGCGGGAGATTCCGTACCTACGAGCAGTACTTC. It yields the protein CSVEGSGRFRTYEQYF.

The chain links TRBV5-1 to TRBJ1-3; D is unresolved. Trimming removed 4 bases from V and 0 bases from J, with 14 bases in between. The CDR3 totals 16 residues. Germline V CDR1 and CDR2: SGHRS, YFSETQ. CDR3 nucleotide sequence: TGCGCCAGCAGCCTGGGTCCTCCGAACTCTGGAAACACCATATATTTT. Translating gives CASSLGPPNSGNTIYF.

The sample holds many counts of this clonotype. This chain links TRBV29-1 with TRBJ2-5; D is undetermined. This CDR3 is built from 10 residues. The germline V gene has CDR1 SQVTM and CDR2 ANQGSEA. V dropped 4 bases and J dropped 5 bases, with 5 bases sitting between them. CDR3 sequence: CSVVVETQYF. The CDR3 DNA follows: TGCAGCGTTGTGGTGGAGACCCAGTACTTC.

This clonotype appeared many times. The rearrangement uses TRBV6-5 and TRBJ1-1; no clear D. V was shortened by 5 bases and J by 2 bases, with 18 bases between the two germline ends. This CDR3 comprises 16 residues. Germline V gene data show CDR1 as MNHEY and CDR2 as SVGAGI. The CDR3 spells CASSRTTDWINTEAFF. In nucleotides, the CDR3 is TGTGCCAGCAGTCGAACTACGGACTGGATTAACACTGAAGCTTTCTTT.

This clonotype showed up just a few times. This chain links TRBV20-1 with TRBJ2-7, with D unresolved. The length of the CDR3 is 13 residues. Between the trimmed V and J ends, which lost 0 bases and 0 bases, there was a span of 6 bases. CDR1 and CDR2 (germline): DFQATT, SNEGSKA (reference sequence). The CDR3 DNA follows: TGCAGTGCTAGAGAGGAACTCTCCTACGAGCAGTACTTC. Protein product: CSAREELSYEQYF.

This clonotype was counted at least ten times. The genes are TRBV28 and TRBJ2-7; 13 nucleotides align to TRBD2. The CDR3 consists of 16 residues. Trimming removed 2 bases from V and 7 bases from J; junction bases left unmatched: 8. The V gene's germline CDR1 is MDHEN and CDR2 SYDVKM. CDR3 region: CASSLIYPGLAGEQYF. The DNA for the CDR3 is TGTGCCAGCAGTTTAATCTATCCGGGACTAGCGGGAGAGCAGTACTTC.

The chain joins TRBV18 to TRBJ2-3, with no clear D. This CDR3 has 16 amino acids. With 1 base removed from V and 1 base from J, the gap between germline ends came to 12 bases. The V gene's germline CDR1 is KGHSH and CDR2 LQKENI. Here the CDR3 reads CASSPQEAAGTDTQYF. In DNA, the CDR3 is TGTGCCAGCTCACCACAAGAGGCGGCCGGCACAGATACGCAGTATTTT.

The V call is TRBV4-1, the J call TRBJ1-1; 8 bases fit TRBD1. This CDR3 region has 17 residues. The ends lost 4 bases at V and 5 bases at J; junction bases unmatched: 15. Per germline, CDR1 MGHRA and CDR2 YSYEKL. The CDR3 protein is CASSPVTGEGGSTEAFF. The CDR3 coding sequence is TGCGCCAGCAGCCCTGTGACAGGGGAGGGGGGTAGTACTGAAGCTTTCTTT.

CDR3 sequence reads: CASSNTGPPVDTQYF. CDR3 DNA: TGCGCCAGCAGCAACACCGGGCCCCCTGTGGATACGCAGTATTTT. The chain employs TRBV4-1 and TRBJ2-3, with unresolved D. This CDR3 has 15 residues. Trimming shortened V by 5 bases and J by 6 bases, and 18 bases separated the two germline ends. Germline V CDR1 and CDR2: MGHRA, YSYEKL.

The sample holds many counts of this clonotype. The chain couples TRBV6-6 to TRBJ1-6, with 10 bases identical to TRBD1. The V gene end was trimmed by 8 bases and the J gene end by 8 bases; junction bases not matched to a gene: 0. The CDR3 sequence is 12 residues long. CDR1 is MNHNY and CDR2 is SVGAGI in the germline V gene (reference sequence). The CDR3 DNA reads TGTGCCAGCGGGACAGGGGATTCACCCCTCCACTTT. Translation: CASGTGDSPLHF.

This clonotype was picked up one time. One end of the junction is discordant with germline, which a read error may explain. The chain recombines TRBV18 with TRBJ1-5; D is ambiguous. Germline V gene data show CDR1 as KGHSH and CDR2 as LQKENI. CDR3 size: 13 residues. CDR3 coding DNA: TGTGCCAACTCACCTAGTCGGGATCAGCCCCAGCATTTT. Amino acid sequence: CANSPSRDQPQHF. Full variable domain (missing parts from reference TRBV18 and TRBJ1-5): NAGVMQNPRHLVRRRGQEARLRCSPMKGHSHVYWYRQLPEEGLKFMVYLQKENIIDESGMPKERFSAEFPKEGPSILRIQQVVRGDSAAYFCANSPSRDQPQHFGDGTRLSIL.

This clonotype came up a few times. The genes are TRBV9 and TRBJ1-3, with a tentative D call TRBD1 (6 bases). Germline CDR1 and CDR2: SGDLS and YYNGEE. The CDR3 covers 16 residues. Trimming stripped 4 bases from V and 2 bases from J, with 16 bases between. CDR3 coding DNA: TGTGCCAGCAGCCCAGAAGGGGGACGGACTGGAAACACCATATATTTT. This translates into CASSPEGGRTGNTIYF. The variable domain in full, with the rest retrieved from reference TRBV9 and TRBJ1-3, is DSGVTQTPKHLITATGQRVTLRCSPRSGDLSVYWYQQSLDQGLQFLIQYYNGEERAKGNILERFSAQQFPDLHSELNLSSLELGDSALYFCASSPEGGRTGNTIYFGEGSWLTVV.

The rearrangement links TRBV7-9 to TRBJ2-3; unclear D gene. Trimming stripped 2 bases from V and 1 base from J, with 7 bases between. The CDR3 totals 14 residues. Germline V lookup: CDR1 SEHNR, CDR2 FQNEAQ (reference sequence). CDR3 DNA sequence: TGTGCCAGCAGCTTACCCGGAGGCACAGATACGCAGTATTTT. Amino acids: CASSLPGGTDTQYF.

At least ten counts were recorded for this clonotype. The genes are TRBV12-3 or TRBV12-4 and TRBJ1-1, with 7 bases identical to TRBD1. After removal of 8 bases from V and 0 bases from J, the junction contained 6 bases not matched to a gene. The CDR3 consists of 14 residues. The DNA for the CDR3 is TGTGCCAGCGGAGACAGGGCTATGAACACTGAAGCTTTCTTT. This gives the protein CASGDRAMNTEAFF.

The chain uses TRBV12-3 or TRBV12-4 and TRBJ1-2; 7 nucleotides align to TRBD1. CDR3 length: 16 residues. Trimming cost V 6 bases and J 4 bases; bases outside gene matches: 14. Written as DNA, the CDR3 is TGTGCCAGCAGCCCGGCCCCCGTGACAGGGAGCTATGGCTACACCTTC. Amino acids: CASSPAPVTGSYGYTF.

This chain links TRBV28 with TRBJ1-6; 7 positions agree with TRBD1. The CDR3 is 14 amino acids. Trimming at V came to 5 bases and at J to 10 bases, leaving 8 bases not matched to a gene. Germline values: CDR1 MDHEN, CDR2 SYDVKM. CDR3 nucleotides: TGTGCCAGCAGTCAACAGGGGAACAAGTCACCCCTCCACTTT. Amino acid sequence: CASSQQGNKSPLHF.

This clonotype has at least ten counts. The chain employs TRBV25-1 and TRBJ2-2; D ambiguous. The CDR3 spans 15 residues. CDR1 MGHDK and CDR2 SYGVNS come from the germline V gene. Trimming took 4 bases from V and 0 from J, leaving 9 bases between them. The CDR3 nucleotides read TGTGCCAGCAGTGCCCCAGAGGCGAACACCGGGGAGCTGTTTTTT. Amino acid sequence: CASSAPEANTGELFF.

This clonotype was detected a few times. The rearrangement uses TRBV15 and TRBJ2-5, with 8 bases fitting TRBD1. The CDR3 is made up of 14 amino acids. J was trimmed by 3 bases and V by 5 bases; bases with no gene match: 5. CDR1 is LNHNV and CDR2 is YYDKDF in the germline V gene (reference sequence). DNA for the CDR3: TGTGCCACCAGCGTAGGACAGGGCGAAGAGACCCAGTACTTC. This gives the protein CATSVGQGEETQYF.

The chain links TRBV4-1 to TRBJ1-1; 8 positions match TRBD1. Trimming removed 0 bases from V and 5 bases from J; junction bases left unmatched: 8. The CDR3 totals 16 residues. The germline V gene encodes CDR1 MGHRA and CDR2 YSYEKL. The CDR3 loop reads CASSQEDREVMTEAFF. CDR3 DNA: TGCGCCAGCAGCCAAGAGGACAGGGAAGTTATGACTGAAGCTTTCTTT.

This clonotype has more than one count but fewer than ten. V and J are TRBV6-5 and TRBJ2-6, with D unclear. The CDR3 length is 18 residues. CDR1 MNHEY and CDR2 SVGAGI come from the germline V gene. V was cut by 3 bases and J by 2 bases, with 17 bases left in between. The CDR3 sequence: CASSYRVSRHAGANVLTF. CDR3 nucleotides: TGTGCCAGCAGTTATCGGGTTTCTCGTCACGCTGGGGCCAACGTCCTGACTTTC.

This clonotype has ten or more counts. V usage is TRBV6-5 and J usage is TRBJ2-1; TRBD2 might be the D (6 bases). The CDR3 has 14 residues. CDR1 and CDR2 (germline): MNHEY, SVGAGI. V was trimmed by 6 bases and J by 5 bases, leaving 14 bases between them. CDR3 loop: CASRRFVADNEQFF. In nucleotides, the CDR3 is TGTGCCAGCAGAAGATTTGTAGCGGACAATGAGCAGTTCTTC.

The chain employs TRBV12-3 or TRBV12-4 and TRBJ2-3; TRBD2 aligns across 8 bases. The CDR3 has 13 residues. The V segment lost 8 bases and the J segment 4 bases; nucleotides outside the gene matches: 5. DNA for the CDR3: TGTGCCAGCCGGGGGGGACTAGCAGATACGCAGTATTTT. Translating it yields CASRGGLADTQYF.

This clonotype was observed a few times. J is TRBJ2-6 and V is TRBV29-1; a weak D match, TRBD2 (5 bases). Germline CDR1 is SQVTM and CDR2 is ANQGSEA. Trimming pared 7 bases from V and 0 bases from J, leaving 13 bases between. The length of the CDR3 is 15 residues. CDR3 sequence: CSAAAASSGANVLTF. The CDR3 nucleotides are TGCAGCGCAGCGGCAGCCTCCTCTGGGGCCAACGTCCTGACTTTC.

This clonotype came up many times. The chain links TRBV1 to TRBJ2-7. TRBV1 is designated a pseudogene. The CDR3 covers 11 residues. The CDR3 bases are TGCACCAGCAGCCAAACCTGGGAGCAGTACTTC. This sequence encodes CTSSQTWEQYF.

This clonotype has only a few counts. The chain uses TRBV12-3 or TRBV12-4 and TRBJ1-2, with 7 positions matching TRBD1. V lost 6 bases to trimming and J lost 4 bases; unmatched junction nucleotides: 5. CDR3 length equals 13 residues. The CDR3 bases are TGTGCCAGCAGAGGGACAGCAACCTATGGCTACACCTTC. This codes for CASRGTATYGYTF.

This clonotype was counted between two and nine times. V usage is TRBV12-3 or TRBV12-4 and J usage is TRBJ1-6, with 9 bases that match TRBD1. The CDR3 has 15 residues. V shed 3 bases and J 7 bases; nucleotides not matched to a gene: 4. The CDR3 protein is CASSFLGQGNSPLHF. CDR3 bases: TGTGCCAGCAGTTTTCTCGGACAGGGGAATTCACCCCTCCACTTT.

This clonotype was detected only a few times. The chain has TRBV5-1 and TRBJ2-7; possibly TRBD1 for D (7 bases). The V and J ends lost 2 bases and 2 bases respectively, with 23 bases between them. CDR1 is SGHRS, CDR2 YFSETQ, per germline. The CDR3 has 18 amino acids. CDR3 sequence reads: CASSFGTSGGTAPYEQYF. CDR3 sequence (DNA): TGCGCCAGCAGCTTTGGTACGTCAGGGGGGACAGCCCCCTACGAGCAGTACTTC.

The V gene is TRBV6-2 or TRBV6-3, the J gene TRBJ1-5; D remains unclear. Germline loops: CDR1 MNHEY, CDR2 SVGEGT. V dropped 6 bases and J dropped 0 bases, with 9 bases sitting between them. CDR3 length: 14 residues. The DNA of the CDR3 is TGTGCCAGCAGGGGGTTCTATAGCAATCAGCCCCAGCATTTT. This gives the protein CASRGFYSNQPQHF.

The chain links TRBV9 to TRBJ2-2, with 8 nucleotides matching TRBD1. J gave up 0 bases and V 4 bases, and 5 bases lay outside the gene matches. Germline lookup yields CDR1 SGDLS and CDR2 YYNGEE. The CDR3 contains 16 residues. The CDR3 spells CASSPRGRANTGELFF. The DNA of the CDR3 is TGTGCCAGCAGCCCCAGGGGGCGGGCGAACACCGGGGAGCTGTTTTTT.

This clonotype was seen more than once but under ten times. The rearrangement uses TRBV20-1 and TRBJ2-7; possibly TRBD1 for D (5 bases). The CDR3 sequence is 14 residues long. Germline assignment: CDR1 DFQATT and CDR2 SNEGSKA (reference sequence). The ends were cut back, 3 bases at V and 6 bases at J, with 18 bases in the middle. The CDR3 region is CSASPPKGNREQYF. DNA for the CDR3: TGCAGTGCTAGTCCCCCAAAGGGGAACCGCGAGCAGTACTTC.